This is a list of T cell receptor beta chains from one sample in a study of control samples from healthy donors and cancer patients. Sequencing used immunoSEQ multiplex PCR; TCRdb keeps in-frame clones, though not all of them. Of around 92,000 clones in the sample, roughly four fifths were seen once. The source material was blood. These receptors were collected from a man in his 60s in good health. The CDR3 runs from the conserved cysteine through the conserved F or W. D genes are given only for firm matches. Clone size is given for some rows only: seen once, a few or many times, or a class if the clone is expanded.

abundance: NA
v_gene: TRBV28
d_gene: TRBD2
j_gene: TRBJ2-7
CDR3aa: CASSIQTSGVYEQYF
CDR3nt: TGTGCCAGCAGTATCCAGACTAGCGGGGTCTACGAGCAGTACTTC

abundance: NA
v_gene: TRBV5-1
d_gene: NA
j_gene: TRBJ2-5
CDR3aa: CASSSQETQYF
CDR3nt: TGCGCCAGCAGCTCCCAAGAGACCCAGTACTTC

abundance: few
v_gene: TRBV4-2
d_gene: NA
j_gene: TRBJ1-3
CDR3aa: CASSQEASSGNTIYF
CDR3nt: TGTGCCAGCAGCCAAGAAGCGTCCTCTGGAAACACCATATATTTT

abundance: NA
v_gene: TRBV19
d_gene: TRBD1
j_gene: TRBJ1-2
CDR3aa: CASKKDRGDYGYTF
CDR3nt: TGTGCCAGTAAAAAGGACAGGGGGGACTATGGCTACACCTTC

abundance: NA
v_gene: TRBV5-1
d_gene: NA
j_gene: TRBJ1-4
CDR3aa: CASSLGGGVNEKLFF
CDR3nt: TGCGCCAGCAGCTTGGGCGGCGGGGTTAATGAAAAACTGTTTTTT

abundance: NA
v_gene: TRBV9
d_gene: NA
j_gene: TRBJ1-2
CDR3aa: CASSPRNSADGYTF
CDR3nt: TGTGCCAGCAGCCCGCGGAATAGCGCTGATGGCTACACCTTC

abundance: few
v_gene: TRBV6-6
d_gene: NA
j_gene: TRBJ1-5
CDR3aa: CASSYPRNGQPQHF
CDR3nt: TGTGCCAGCAGTTACCCAAGGAACGGACAGCCCCAGCATTTT

abundance: once
v_gene: TRBV6-2/TRBV6-3
d_gene: NA
j_gene: TRBJ2-5
CDR3aa: CASSLGETQYF
CDR3nt: TGTGCCAGCAGCCTTGGGGAGACCCAGTACTTC

abundance: few
v_gene: TRBV7-9
d_gene: NA
j_gene: TRBJ1-1
CDR3aa: CASSPGGGTEAFF
CDR3nt: TGTGCCAGCAGCCCGGGGGGGGGCACTGAAGCTTTCTTT

abundance: few
v_gene: TRBV6-4
d_gene: TRBD2
j_gene: TRBJ2-2
CDR3aa: CASSPGLANTGELFF
CDR3nt: TGTGCCAGCAGCCCGGGACTAGCGAACACCGGGGAGCTGTTTTTT

abundance: NA
v_gene: TRBV5-6
d_gene: NA
j_gene: TRBJ1-2
CDR3aa: CASTSGNYGYTF
CDR3nt: TGTGCCAGCACCTCGGGGAACTATGGCTACACCTTC

abundance: NA
v_gene: TRBV6-2/TRBV6-3
d_gene: NA
j_gene: TRBJ2-5
CDR3aa: CASSYSDQRETQYF
CDR3nt: TGTGCCAGCAGTTACTCCGACCAGCGAGAGACCCAGTACTTC

abundance: NA
v_gene: TRBV4-1
d_gene: TRBD2
j_gene: TRBJ2-3
CDR3aa: CASRTGGETTDTQYF
CDR3nt: TGCGCCAGCAGAACCGGGGGGGAGACCACAGATACGCAGTATTTT

abundance: NA
v_gene: TRBV6-5
d_gene: TRBD2
j_gene: TRBJ2-7
CDR3aa: CAVLAGGRAYEQYF
CDR3nt: TGTGCCGTTCTGGCCGGCGGGAGGGCCTACGAGCAGTACTTC

abundance: NA
v_gene: TRBV19
d_gene: NA
j_gene: TRBJ1-1
CDR3aa: CASSTRALTAFF
CDR3nt: TGTGCCAGTAGTACCCGGGCCCTCACGGCTTTCTTT

abundance: NA
v_gene: TRBV28
d_gene: NA
j_gene: TRBJ2-7
CDR3aa: CASSRRTYEQYF
CDR3nt: TGTGCCAGCAGTCGACGGACCTACGAGCAGTACTTC

abundance: NA
v_gene: TRBV7-9
d_gene: NA
j_gene: TRBJ1-1
CDR3aa: CASSLALGFTEAFF
CDR3nt: TGTGCCAGCAGCTTAGCGTTGGGGTTCACTGAAGCTTTCTTT

abundance: NA
v_gene: TRBV28
d_gene: TRBD1
j_gene: TRBJ1-2
CDR3aa: CASSPRDREIYGYTF
CDR3nt: TGTGCCAGCAGTCCCCGGGACAGGGAGATCTATGGCTACACCTTC

abundance: NA
v_gene: TRBV28
d_gene: TRBD2
j_gene: TRBJ2-1
CDR3aa: CASSSRLAGGNEQFF
CDR3nt: TGTGCCAGCAGCTCCCGACTAGCGGGAGGCAATGAGCAGTTCTTC

abundance: few
v_gene: TRBV14
d_gene: TRBD1
j_gene: TRBJ2-7
CDR3aa: CASSQWGQGAYEQYF
CDR3nt: TGTGCCAGCAGCCAATGGGGACAGGGGGCCTACGAGCAGTACTTC

abundance: NA
v_gene: TRBV2
d_gene: NA
j_gene: TRBJ2-2
CDR3aa: CASMERGLGTGELFF
CDR3nt: TGTGCCAGCATGGAACGAGGTTTAGGGACCGGGGAGCTGTTTTTT

abundance: few
v_gene: TRBV29-1
d_gene: TRBD1
j_gene: TRBJ2-2
CDR3aa: CSVGGATGDHGELFF
CDR3nt: TGCAGCGTTGGAGGGGCGACAGGGGATCACGGGGAGCTGTTTTTT

abundance: once
v_gene: TRBV7-9
d_gene: NA
j_gene: TRBJ2-1
CDR3aa: CASSSSLDGQSSYNEQFF
CDR3nt: TGTGCCAGCAGCTCGTCCTTAGACGGGCAAAGCTCCTACAATGAGCAGTTCTTC

abundance: NA
v_gene: TRBV30
d_gene: TRBD1
j_gene: TRBJ1-6
CDR3aa: CAWSLKTGQNSPLHF
CDR3nt: TGTGCCTGGAGTTTAAAGACAGGGCAAAATTCACCCCTCCACTTT

abundance: NA
v_gene: TRBV4-1
d_gene: NA
j_gene: TRBJ1-2
CDR3aa: CASSQDGGVGYGYTF
CDR3nt: TGCGCCAGCAGCCAAGATGGCGGGGTTGGCTATGGCTACACCTTC

abundance: NA
v_gene: TRBV10-3
d_gene: TRBD2
j_gene: TRBJ2-5
CDR3aa: CAISPRPGGQETQYF
CDR3nt: TGTGCCATCAGTCCCCGCCCGGGGGGTCAGGAGACCCAGTACTTC

abundance: NA
v_gene: TRBV5-5
d_gene: TRBD1
j_gene: TRBJ2-3
CDR3aa: CASSLYRGSDTQYF
CDR3nt: TGTGCCAGCAGCTTATACAGGGGTTCGGATACGCAGTATTTT

abundance: NA
v_gene: TRBV19
d_gene: TRBD2
j_gene: TRBJ2-7
CDR3aa: CASSRSAGTYEQYF
CDR3nt: TGTGCCAGTAGTAGATCAGCGGGAACCTACGAGCAGTACTTC

abundance: NA
v_gene: TRBV27
d_gene: NA
j_gene: TRBJ2-3
CDR3aa: CASRVMYFNPSTDTQYF
CDR3nt: TGTGCCAGCAGGGTAATGTACTTTAATCCTAGCACAGATACGCAGTATTTT

abundance: NA
v_gene: TRBV19
d_gene: TRBD1
j_gene: TRBJ1-5
CDR3aa: CASSVTGGTGWTQHF
CDR3nt: TGTGCCAGTAGTGTCACGGGGGGGACAGGATGGACCCAGCATTTT

abundance: NA
v_gene: TRBV28
d_gene: NA
j_gene: TRBJ1-1
CDR3aa: CASSLLTRDTEAFF
CDR3nt: TGTGCCAGCAGTTTACTGACGAGGGACACTGAAGCTTTCTTT

abundance: NA
v_gene: TRBV30
d_gene: NA
j_gene: TRBJ2-3
CDR3aa: CAWIQGDFTRTDTQYF
CDR3nt: TGTGCCTGGATCCAAGGGGACTTTACTCGCACAGATACGCAGTATTTT

abundance: few
v_gene: TRBV27
d_gene: NA
j_gene: TRBJ1-1
CDR3aa: CASAKLGGLQAFF
CDR3nt: TGTGCCAGCGCGAAGTTAGGGGGTCTGCAGGCTTTCTTT

abundance: NA
v_gene: TRBV5-1
d_gene: NA
j_gene: TRBJ1-2
CDR3aa: CASSLVPQGLPKDYGYTF
CDR3nt: TGCGCCAGCAGCTTGGTACCGCAGGGCCTCCCAAAAGATTATGGCTACACCTTC

abundance: NA
v_gene: TRBV9
d_gene: NA
j_gene: TRBJ2-1
CDR3aa: CASSVSGGANEQFF
CDR3nt: TGTGCCAGCAGCGTAAGTGGGGGGGCCAATGAGCAGTTCTTC

abundance: NA
v_gene: TRBV6-6
d_gene: NA
j_gene: TRBJ2-7
CDR3aa: CASSYSVPTYEQYF
CDR3nt: TGTGCCAGCAGTTACTCTGTGCCTACGTACGAGCAGTACTTC

abundance: NA
v_gene: TRBV10-3
d_gene: NA
j_gene: TRBJ1-5
CDR3aa: CAISDGESNQPQHF
CDR3nt: TGTGCCATCAGTGACGGCGAGAGCAATCAGCCCCAGCATTTT

abundance: NA
v_gene: TRBV7-8
d_gene: NA
j_gene: TRBJ2-3
CDR3aa: CASSLVGRRTDTQYF
CDR3nt: TGTGCCAGCTCCCTCGTGGGGAGACGCACAGATACGCAGTATTTT